The T cell receptor beta chain described here comes from a study of technical replicates of blood from a handful of donors. Germline lookup yields CDR1 LGHNA and CDR2 YSLEER. The CDR3 totals 15 residues. V lost 0 bases, J lost 8 bases, and 14 bases lay in between. Sequenced by immunoSEQ multiplex PCR; TCRdb stores in-frame clones only, minus some. Among approximately 76,000 clones listed, about 86% were seen once. The chain couples TRBV4-3 to TRBJ2-1, with D tentatively TRBD2 (6 bases). Sequencing was done on a sample of PBMCs. This TCR was sampled from a human donor in good health. Some clones in this sample may be carry-over from other donors' samples. CDR3 residues: CASSQEEGRNHEQFF. CDR3 sequence (DNA): TGCGCCAGCAGCCAAGAGGAGGGTAGAAACCATGAGCAGTTCTTC.